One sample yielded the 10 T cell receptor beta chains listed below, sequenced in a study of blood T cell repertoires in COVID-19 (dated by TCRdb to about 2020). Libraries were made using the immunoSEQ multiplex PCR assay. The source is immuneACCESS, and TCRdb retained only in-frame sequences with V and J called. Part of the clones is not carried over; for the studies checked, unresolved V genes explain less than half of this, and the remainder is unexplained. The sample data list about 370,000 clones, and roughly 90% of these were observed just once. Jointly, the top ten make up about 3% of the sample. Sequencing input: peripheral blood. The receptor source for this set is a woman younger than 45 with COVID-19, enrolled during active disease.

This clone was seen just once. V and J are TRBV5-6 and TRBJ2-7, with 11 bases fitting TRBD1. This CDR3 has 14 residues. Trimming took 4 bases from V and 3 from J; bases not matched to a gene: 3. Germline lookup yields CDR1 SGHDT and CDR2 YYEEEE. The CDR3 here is CASSPGQGDYEQYF. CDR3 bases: TGTGCCAGCAGCCCGGGACAGGGGGACTACGAGCAGTACTTC.

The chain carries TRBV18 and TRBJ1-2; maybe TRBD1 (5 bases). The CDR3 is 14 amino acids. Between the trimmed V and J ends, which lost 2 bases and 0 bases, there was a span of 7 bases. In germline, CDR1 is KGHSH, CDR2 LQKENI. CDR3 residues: CASSPGQSNYGYTF. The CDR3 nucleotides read TGTGCCAGCTCACCAGGACAATCTAACTATGGCTACACCTTC.

The CDR3 coding sequence is TGCGCCAGCAGCCAAGATCACTATCAGCCTGGCACAGATACGCAGTATTTT. Its protein is CASSQDHYQPGTDTQYF. The V and J genes are TRBV4-3 and TRBJ2-3, with D hard to call. With 0 bases removed from V and 1 base from J, the gap between germline ends came to 14 bases. Germline V CDR1 and CDR2: LGHNA, YSLEER. CDR3 size: 17 residues.

The CDR3 bases are TGTGCCAGCAGCAACGGACAGGGGAACACCGGGGAGCTGTTTTTT. Amino acid sequence: CASSNGQGNTGELFF. J is TRBJ2-2 and V is TRBV16; 8 nucleotides line up with TRBD1. The CDR3 length is 15 residues. Germline V CDR1 and CDR2: KGHSY, FQNENV. J gave up 1 base and V 5 bases, and 3 bases lay outside the gene matches.

The chain's CDR3 is CASSERLAAYEQYF. CDR3 sequence (DNA): TGCGCCAGCAGTGAGAGACTAGCGGCCTACGAGCAGTACTTC. The chain is built from TRBV10-1 and TRBJ2-7; 9 bases align to TRBD2. V lost 2 bases to trimming and J lost 2 bases; unmatched junction nucleotides: 1. CDR3 length: 14 amino acids. Germline V CDR1 and CDR2: WNHNN, SYGVQD (reference sequence).

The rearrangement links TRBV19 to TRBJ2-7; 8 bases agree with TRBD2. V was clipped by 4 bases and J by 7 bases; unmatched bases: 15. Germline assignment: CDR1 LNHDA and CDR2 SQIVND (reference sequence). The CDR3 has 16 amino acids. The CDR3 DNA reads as TGTGCCAGTAGTACGGCCGAGCGGGGGAGGGTTGGAGAGCAGTACTTC. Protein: CASSTAERGRVGEQYF.

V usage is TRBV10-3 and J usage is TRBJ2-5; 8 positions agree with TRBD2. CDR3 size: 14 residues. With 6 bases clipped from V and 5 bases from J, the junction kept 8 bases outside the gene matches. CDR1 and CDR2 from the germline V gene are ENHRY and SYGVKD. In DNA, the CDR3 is TGTGCCATCAGCATCGGGGGGGCCGAGGAGACCCAGTACTTC. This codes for CAISIGGAEETQYF.

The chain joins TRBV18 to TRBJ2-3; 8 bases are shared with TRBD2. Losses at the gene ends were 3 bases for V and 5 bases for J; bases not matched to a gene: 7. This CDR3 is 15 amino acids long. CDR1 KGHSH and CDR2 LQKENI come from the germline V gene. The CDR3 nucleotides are TGTGCCAGCTCACCGTCGGGGGGGCCGGGAGATACGCAGTATTTT. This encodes CASSPSGGPGDTQYF.

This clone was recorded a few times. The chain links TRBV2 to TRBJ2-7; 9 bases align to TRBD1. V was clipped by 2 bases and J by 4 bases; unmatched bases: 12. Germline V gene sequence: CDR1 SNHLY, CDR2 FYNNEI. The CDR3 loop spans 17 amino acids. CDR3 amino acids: CASSEFRPTGGLYEQYF. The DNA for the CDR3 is TGTGCCAGCAGTGAATTCAGACCCACAGGGGGCCTGTACGAGCAGTACTTC.

CDR3 DNA: TGTGCCAGCAGTTACACATGGGCTGACCAGTACTTC. Translating gives CASSYTWADQYF. The chain employs TRBV6-2 or TRBV6-3 and TRBJ2-5; D is undetermined. This CDR3 is 12 amino acids long. V lost 2 bases and J lost 10, with 11 bases in between. Germline V CDR1 and CDR2: MNHEY, SVGEGT.